Each of the 30 T cell receptor beta chains below was sequenced from the same sample in a study of regulatory T cells in long-lasting Graves disease. The TCR beta library used iRepertoire HTBI primers with Arm-PCR amplification of CDR3. TCRdb re-analysed the multiplex PCR reads in MiXCR, keeping a single row per CDR3 protein. There are around 480,000 distinct CDR3 sequences in the sample; about 16% occur only once, and roughly 25% lies in the top ten. This sample's time point: newly diagnosed GD, antithyroid drugs for less than 3 months. Extracted PBMC RNA gave rise to the TCR library. This sample also belongs to another study, concerning T cells in Graves' hyperthyroidism and ophthalmopathy.

The sample was peripheral blood mononuclear cells (PBMCs), taken at new diagnosis, from a patient treated with antithyroid drugs. Source of these receptors: a middle-aged woman with Graves disease.

Ten or more counts support this clonotype. CDR3 in DNA: TGTGCCAGCAGAGGAGCCGGGTCCTACGGCGGGGTC. Residues: CASRGAGSYGGV. The chain employs TRBV2 and TRBJ2-7, with D perhaps matching TRBD2 (5 bases). The CDR3 has 12 residues. Germline V lookup: CDR1 SNHLY, CDR2 FYNNEI.

This clonotype came up many times. This chain connects TRBV12-3 or TRBV12-4 to TRBJ1-2, with a tentative D call TRBD1 (5 bases). Trimming left V 7 bases short and J 2 bases short, with 14 bases between. The CDR3 sequence is 14 residues long. The CDR3 DNA reads TGTGCCAGCATATTAGGGCAGGGAAACTATGGCTACACCTTC. Translated, it gives CASILGQGNYGYTF.

This clonotype was recorded many times. This chain uses TRBV14 with TRBJ1-1; D is ambiguous. Germline values: CDR1 SGHDN, CDR2 FVKESK. The CDR3 has 15 amino acids. Trimming stripped 4 bases from V and 2 bases from J, with 14 bases between. CDR3 sequence: CASSPLGPFNTEAFF. CDR3 DNA: TGTGCCAGCAGCCCTCTAGGGCCATTCAACACTGAAGCTTTCTTT.

The sample holds many counts of this clonotype. This chain links TRBV20-1 with TRBJ2-3; D is undetermined. Germline lookup yields CDR1 DFQATT and CDR2 SNEGSKA (reference sequence). The V end was cut by 1 base, the J end by 0 bases, with 11 bases between. The CDR3 contains 15 residues. The CDR3 region is CSARVAGRSTDTQYF. The CDR3 region has the DNA TGCAGTGCTAGAGTCGCTGGGCGTAGCACAGATACGCAGTATTTT.

On this clonotype itself: With only one base between it and a far larger clone, this is likely a read error. CDR3: CASRGRNYGYTF. As DNA, the CDR3 is TGTGCCAGCAGGGGCAGGAACTATGGCTACACCTTC. The chain recombines TRBV11-2 with TRBJ1-2; D is unclear. V gave up 6 bases and J gave up 2 bases, with 7 bases separating them. This CDR3 comprises 12 residues. The germline V gene has CDR1 SGHAT and CDR2 FQNNGV.

This clonotype appeared a few times. The genes are TRBV5-6 and TRBJ2-7; possible D gene TRBD2, 6 bases. The V and J ends lost 4 bases and 6 bases respectively, with 23 bases between them. Per germline, CDR1 SGHDT and CDR2 YYEEEE. This CDR3 spans 16 amino acids. In DNA, the CDR3 is TGTGCCAGCAGCCCGAGTCTAGGGAGGTCGTCAGGCGAGCAGTACTTC. It encodes CASSPSLGRSSGEQYF.

This chain uses TRBV24-1 with TRBJ2-2; TRBD1 agrees at 7 bases. The CDR3 runs to 17 residues. The ends lost 4 bases at V and 5 bases at J; junction bases unmatched: 12. Germline CDR1 reads KGHDR; CDR2 reads SFDVKD. CDR3 DNA sequence: TGTGCCACCAGTGACCCCTCGACAGGGATGAGTACCGGGGAGCTGTTTTTT. This codes for CATSDPSTGMSTGELFF.

In this sample, this clonotype turned up a few times. The chain links TRBV6-2 or TRBV6-3 to TRBJ2-5, with 12 bases lining up with TRBD2. V shed 6 bases and J 7 bases; nucleotides not matched to a gene: 15. Germline values: CDR1 MNHEY, CDR2 SVGEGT. The CDR3 runs 17 residues. The DNA for the CDR3 is TGTGCCAGCAGCCTTGGGACTAGCGGGTCCTCAAGGGGGACCCAGTACTTC. It specifies CASSLGTSGSSRGTQYF.

This clonotype was seen at least ten times. For the CDR3, the DNA is TGTGCCAGCATCTACGGGCTGAGCCACACTGAAGCTTTCTTT. This translates into CASIYGLSHTEAFF. The V gene is TRBV6-1, the J gene TRBJ1-1; D is uncertain. The ends were cut back, 7 bases at V and 3 bases at J, with 15 bases in the middle. The CDR3 runs 14 residues. The germline V gene has CDR1 MNHNS and CDR2 SASEGT.

This clonotype appeared many times. The gene calls are TRBV5-5 and TRBJ1-2; TRBD1 matches 7 bases. The germline gives CDR1 SGHKS, CDR2 YYEKEE (reference sequence). V was pared by 6 bases and J by 2 bases, with 7 bases of the junction left unmatched. This CDR3 has 14 residues. The CDR3: CASTKTGSNYGYTF. In DNA, the CDR3 is TGTGCCAGCACCAAGACAGGGTCAAACTATGGCTACACCTTC. The whole variable domain, remainder taken from reference TRBV5-5 and TRBJ1-2, is DAGVTQSPTHLIKTRGQQVTLRCSPISGHKSVSWYQQVLGQGPQFIFQYYEKEERGRGNFPDRFSARQFPNYSSELNVNALLLGDSALYLCASTKTGSNYGYTFGSGTRLTVV.

This clonotype was recorded many times. This sequence joins TRBV11-2 and TRBJ1-2, with D tentatively TRBD1 (5 bases). Germline V CDR1 and CDR2: SGHAT, FQNNGV. The CDR3 is made up of 16 amino acids. Deletions cut 10 bases from V and 6 bases from J, with 27 bases between. The CDR3 DNA reads TGTGCCACCACGGGACGGACGTTTCGAGGGGCGCATGGCTACACCTTC. Its protein product is CATTGRTFRGAHGYTF.

There are a few counts of this clonotype. The rearrangement uses TRBV29-1 and TRBJ2-1; D gene uncertain. The CDR3 is 11 amino acids. The germline CDR1 and CDR2 sequences are SQVTM and ANQGSEA. V was trimmed by 3 bases and J by 3 bases, leaving 3 bases between them. The CDR3 sequence: CSVDYYNEQFF. The CDR3 coding sequence is TGCAGCGTTGATTACTACAATGAGCAGTTCTTC.

This clonotype was seen a handful of times. V and J are TRBV14 and TRBJ1-3; D gene uncertain. Germline CDR1 and CDR2: SGHDN and FVKESK. The CDR3 runs to 15 residues. V was cut by 1 base and J by 0 bases, with 7 bases left in between. This chain's CDR3 is CASSQVGGSGNTIYF. For the CDR3, the DNA is TGTGCCAGCAGCCAAGTGGGAGGCTCTGGAAACACCATATATTTT. Full variable domain (missing parts from reference TRBV14 and TRBJ1-3): EAGVTQFPSHSVIEKGQTVTLRCDPISGHDNLYWYRRVMGKEIKFLLHFVKESKQDESGMPNNRFLAERTGGTYSTLKVQPAELEDSGVYFCASSQVGGSGNTIYFGEGSWLTVV.

This clonotype was recorded a few times. The rearrangement links TRBV5-1 to TRBJ2-3; D uncertain. Trimming took 3 bases from V and 0 from J, leaving 11 bases between them. This CDR3 contains 15 residues. From germline, CDR1 is SGHRS and CDR2 YFSETQ. The CDR3 DNA follows: TGCGCCAGCAGCTGGTCCGGTCTCAGCACAGATACGCAGTATTTT. It yields the protein CASSWSGLSTDTQYF.

This clonotype was detected many times. The chain couples TRBV27 to TRBJ1-1; D call uncertain. CDR1 is MNHEY and CDR2 is SMNVEV in the germline V gene (reference sequence). This CDR3 is 13 amino acids long. The V and J ends lost 10 bases and 5 bases respectively, with 17 bases between them. The CDR3 nucleotides are TGTGCCACTAGACCCCGGAGGGAAACTGAAGCTTTCTTT. Translating gives CATRPRRETEAFF.

J is TRBJ2-5 and V is TRBV7-6; D not certain. The length of the CDR3 is 14 residues. The germline gives CDR1 SGHVS, CDR2 FNYEAQ. Trimming took 1 base from V and 5 from J, leaving 11 bases between them. The CDR3: CASSLDWGKETQYF. The CDR3 DNA reads TGTGCCAGCAGCTTAGATTGGGGAAAGGAGACCCAGTACTTC.

The genes are TRBV4-1 and TRBJ1-1; unclear D gene. The CDR3 totals 16 residues. Germline values: CDR1 MGHRA, CDR2 YSYEKL. V gave up 0 bases and J gave up 6 bases, with 17 bases separating them. The DNA of the CDR3 is TGCGCCAGCAGCCAAGATCGGCGGGGTGGGTTCCCTGAAGCTTTCTTT. Its protein product is CASSQDRRGGFPEAFF.

The gene calls are TRBV28 and TRBJ1-2; D perhaps matches TRBD1 (5 bases). There are 13 residues in the CDR3. Germline loops: CDR1 MDHEN, CDR2 SYDVKM. V gave up 6 bases and J gave up 4 bases, with 12 bases separating them. The CDR3 DNA reads as TGTGCCAGCAGCCCCGCGGGGACCTATGGCTACACCTTC. Its translation: CASSPAGTYGYTF.

The chain employs TRBV6-1 and TRBJ2-1, with TRBD2 matching 9 bases. The CDR3 is made up of 15 amino acids. V gave up 6 bases and J gave up 6 bases; unmatched junction bases: 9. Germline CDR1 MNHNS, CDR2 SASEGT. The CDR3 region has the DNA TGTGCCAGCAGGTCCGCGGGGGGGCTCCGCAATGAGCAGTTCTTC. Translating gives CASRSAGGLRNEQFF.

This clonotype came up a few times. J is TRBJ2-1 and V is TRBV4-1; D uncertain. V was cut by 1 base and J by 6 bases, with 10 bases left in between. CDR1 MGHRA and CDR2 YSYEKL come from the germline V gene. CDR3 length: 14 residues. The chain's CDR3 is CASSQVIGSNEQFF. As DNA, the CDR3 is TGCGCCAGCAGCCAAGTGATTGGTTCCAATGAGCAGTTCTTC.

This clonotype was seen many times. The chain combines TRBV5-1 with TRBJ1-2; TRBD1 matches at 7 bases. The germline gives CDR1 SGHRS, CDR2 YFSETQ. The CDR3 sequence is 15 residues long. V lost 4 bases to trimming and J lost 8 bases; unmatched junction nucleotides: 14. CDR3 sequence (DNA): TGCGCCAGCAGCCTAGGACAGGACTCAGCCGGAGGCTACACCTTC. It is translated as CASSLGQDSAGGYTF.

The sample holds many counts of this clonotype. This sequence joins TRBV30 and TRBJ1-1; weak D call: TRBD1 (5 bases). CDR1 is GTSNPN, CDR2 SVGIG, per germline (reference sequence). The CDR3 covers 14 residues. With 2 bases removed from V and 1 base from J, the gap between germline ends came to 11 bases. The CDR3 spells CAWSSGTENTEAFF. CDR3 nucleotides: TGTGCCTGGAGTTCCGGGACGGAGAACACTGAAGCTTTCTTT.

The CDR3 DNA reads as TGTGCCAGCAGCTTAGAACCCCAAGGCCGAGGTACTGAAGCTTTCTTT. It specifies CASSLEPQGRGTEAFF. The J gene is TRBJ1-1, the V gene TRBV13, with no clear D. Germline V gives CDR1 PRHDT, CDR2 FYEKMQ (reference sequence). Trimming took off 1 base at V and 5 bases at J, with 17 bases between the two ends. CDR3 length: 16 amino acids.

This clonotype was counted ten times or more. The rearrangement uses TRBV24-1 and TRBJ2-7; D unresolved. Germline V gene sequence: CDR1 KGHDR, CDR2 SFDVKD. V was cut by 4 bases and J by 5 bases, with 14 bases left in between. The CDR3 is 14 residues long. CDR3 sequence: CATSEASPANEQYF. In DNA form, the CDR3 reads TGTGCCACCAGTGAAGCCTCCCCTGCCAACGAGCAGTACTTC.

A remark on this clonotype: It may be a read error: a sequence one base away is much more abundant. The chain links TRBV28 to TRBJ1-4; the D is unclear. Germline CDR1 MDHEN, CDR2 SYDVKM. The CDR3 runs 13 residues. Trimming cost V 6 bases and J 6 bases, with 11 bases left between them. CDR3: CASRNRDDEKLFF. The CDR3 nucleotides read TGTGCCAGCAGGAACCGGGATGATGAAAAACTGTTTTTT.

This clonotype has just a few counts. The junction departs from germline at one end; a sequencing error may be responsible. This chain links TRBV7-6 with TRBJ2-7, with D possibly being TRBD1 or TRBD2 (5 bases each). The germline gives CDR1 SGHVS, CDR2 FNYEAQ. The length of the CDR3 is 15 residues. The CDR3 DNA sequence: TGTGCCCGCAGCTTAACGGACGAGGGGCCCTACGAGCAGTACTTC. This encodes CARSLTDEGPYEQYF.

There are a few counts of this clonotype. The chain has TRBV11-2 and TRBJ2-3, with 11 bases matching TRBD2. Germline V lookup: CDR1 SGHAT, CDR2 FQNNGV. J gave up 6 bases and V 4 bases, and 6 bases lay outside the gene matches. The CDR3 totals 15 residues. The CDR3 DNA reads as TGTGCCAGCAGCTCCATAGCGGGGGGGCCGGATACGCAGTATTTT. This codes for CASSSIAGGPDTQYF.

V is TRBV4-1 and J is TRBJ1-1, with TRBD1 as a possible D gene (6 bases). Trimming removed 1 base at V and 8 bases at J, with 20 bases between. The germline V gene encodes CDR1 MGHRA and CDR2 YSYEKL. This CDR3 contains 16 residues. The CDR3 region is CASSQGGARGEREAFF. Written as DNA, the CDR3 is TGCGCCAGCAGCCAAGGGGGTGCTAGGGGGGAAAGGGAAGCTTTCTTT.

Many counts were recorded for this clonotype. The chain's CDR3 is CASSIEGNQPQHF. CDR3 DNA: TGTGCCAGTAGTATTGAGGGGAATCAGCCCCAGCATTTT. The chain couples TRBV19 to TRBJ1-5, with D possibly TRBD1 on 5 matching bases. CDR3 length equals 13 residues. CDR1 and CDR2 from the germline V gene are LNHDA and SQIVND (reference sequence). Trimming removed 3 bases from V and 4 bases from J, with 7 bases in between.

There are a few counts of this clonotype. The chain has TRBV6-5 and TRBJ1-2; D not resolved. Trimming removed 2 bases at V and 9 bases at J, with 10 bases between. The germline V gene encodes CDR1 MNHEY and CDR2 SVGAGI. The CDR3 covers 12 residues. The CDR3: CASSYRGSSYTF. CDR3 DNA: TGTGCCAGCAGTTACCGGGGATCTAGCTACACCTTC.